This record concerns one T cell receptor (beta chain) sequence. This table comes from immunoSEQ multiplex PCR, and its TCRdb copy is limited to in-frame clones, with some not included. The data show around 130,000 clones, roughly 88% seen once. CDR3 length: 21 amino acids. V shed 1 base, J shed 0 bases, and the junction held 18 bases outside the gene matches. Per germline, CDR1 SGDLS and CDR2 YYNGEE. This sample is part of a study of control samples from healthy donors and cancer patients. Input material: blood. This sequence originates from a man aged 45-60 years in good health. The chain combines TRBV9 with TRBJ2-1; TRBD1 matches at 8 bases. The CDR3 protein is CASSVTVPDRGPSSSYNEQFF. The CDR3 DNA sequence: TGTGCCAGCAGCGTAACGGTCCCTGACAGGGGCCCTTCGAGCTCCTACAATGAGCAGTTCTTC.